The clone carrying this T cell receptor (beta chain) showed up just a few times. Its antigen is not identified. In TCRdb, the 5' RACE reads were re-called with MiXCR into one record per CDR3 protein. The sample has 300,000 to 350,000 distinct CDR3 sequences; 13% are singletons. This sample is drawn from a study of T-cell memory formation after mild COVID-19. Germline lookup yields CDR1 SGHTA and CDR2 FQGNSA. V shed 4 bases and J 7 bases; nucleotides not matched to a gene: 6. The CDR3 extends over 15 amino acids. Study-wide findings and caveats: CD4+ contracting clones were mainly CM and EM; CD8+ ones, EMRA.

The receptor comes from a man aged 18 to 29 who had mild COVID-19 (a few samples of this study predate the infection). Cell type and time point are not known. The sequenced material came from PBMCs or a T cell subset sorted from them (not recorded which). The rearrangement joins TRBV7-2 to TRBJ2-3; TRBD1 agrees at 12 bases. The CDR3 bases are TGTGCCAGCAGCTCTTGGGACAGGGGGCCTAATACGCAGTATTTT. It is translated as CASSSWDRGPNTQYF. Together with reference TRBV7-2 and TRBJ2-3, the CDR3 gives the full variable domain: GAGVSQSPSNKVTEKGKDVELRCDPISGHTALYWYRQSLGQGLEFLIYFQGNSAPDKSGLPSDRFSAERTGGSVSTLTIQRTQQEDSAVYLCASSSWDRGPNTQYFGPGTRLTVL.